Presented here are 8 T cell receptor beta chains from one specimen sequenced in a study of cytomegalovirus exposure and HLA in healthy donors. The PCR used 60 Vbeta and 13 Jbeta primers. The assay was immunoSEQ multiplex PCR, and TCRdb's table has in-frame clones only and misses some. The top ten hold about 7.8% of the sample, which has some 66,000 clones, around three quarters seen once. Sample: PBMCs. Receptor source: a man in his 60s in good health and CMV-seropositive.

The chain's CDR3 is CASSYTTFLEPQHF. DNA of the CDR3: TGTGCCAGCAGTTACACTACGTTTCTTGAGCCCCAGCATTTT. The chain joins TRBV6-6 to TRBJ1-5; D gene ambiguous. Germline values: CDR1 MNHNY, CDR2 SVGAGI (reference sequence). Trimming left V 2 bases short and J 8 bases short, with 13 bases between. CDR3 length: 14 amino acids.

V is TRBV11-3 and J is TRBJ2-7; no clear D. CDR1 SGHNT and CDR2 YENEEA come from the germline V gene. Trimming cost V 1 base and J 7 bases, with 11 bases left between them. The CDR3 is made up of 13 amino acids. The CDR3 region has the DNA TGTGCCAGCAGCTTAGGCCCCACGAGAGAGCAGTACTTC. It encodes CASSLGPTREQYF. Based on the CDR3 plus reference TRBV11-3 and TRBJ2-7, the full variable domain is EAGVVQSPRYKIIEKKQPVAFWCNPISGHNTLYWYLQNLGQGPELLIRYENEEAVDDSQLPKDRFSAERLKGVDSTLKIQPAELGDSAVYLCASSLGPTREQYFGPGTRLTVT.

The V call is TRBV6-1, the J call TRBJ2-3, with TRBD2 matching over 11 bases. Germline V gene sequence: CDR1 MNHNS, CDR2 SASEGT. The length of the CDR3 is 15 residues. With 5 bases clipped from V and 8 bases from J, the junction kept 9 bases outside the gene matches. The chain's CDR3 is CASSIAGGQRATQYF. The CDR3 nucleotides are TGTGCCAGCAGTATAGCGGGGGGGCAGCGAGCTACGCAGTATTTT.

Only one count was recorded for this clone. V is TRBV6-1 and J is TRBJ1-5, with TRBD1 as a possible D gene (6 bases). The V and J ends lost 7 bases and 0 bases respectively, with 13 bases between them. This CDR3 has 15 amino acids. Germline lookup yields CDR1 MNHNS and CDR2 SASEGT. CDR3 loop: CASTQGYYSNQPQHF. CDR3 nucleotide sequence: TGTGCCAGCACCCAGGGGTATTATAGCAATCAGCCCCAGCATTTT.

This clone has only one observation. The CDR3 coding sequence is TGCGCCAGCAGTGAGTGGGGGGGACGGAGTGCCGAGCAGTACTTC. This codes for CASSEWGGRSAEQYF. The V call is TRBV10-1, the J call TRBJ2-7; TRBD2 matches 7 bases. The length of the CDR3 is 15 residues. Germline CDR1 and CDR2: WNHNN and SYGVQD (reference sequence). V trimming: 1 base; J trimming: 6 bases; junction bases outside the gene matches: 9.

The gene calls are TRBV6-5 and TRBJ2-7, with 7 bases aligning to TRBD1. Per the germline V gene, CDR1 is MNHEY and CDR2 is SVGAGI. The CDR3 is made up of 14 amino acids. V gave up 7 bases and J gave up 2 bases; unmatched junction bases: 8. The DNA of the CDR3 is TGTGCCAGCACCCAACCGGGACAGACCTACGAGCAGTACTTC. This sequence encodes CASTQPGQTYEQYF.

The J gene is TRBJ2-7, the V gene TRBV2; a weak D match, TRBD1 (5 bases). Germline V gene lookup returns CDR1 SNHLY and CDR2 FYNNEI. Trimming removed 6 bases from V and 7 bases from J, with 19 bases in between. This CDR3 region has 14 residues. Here the CDR3 reads CASRGNQGTREQYF. The CDR3 DNA follows: TGTGCCAGCAGGGGTAACCAGGGAACGAGGGAGCAGTACTTC.

The V and J genes are TRBV5-1 and TRBJ2-3; possible D gene TRBD2, 5 bases. Germline V gives CDR1 SGHRS, CDR2 YFSETQ. This CDR3 has 16 amino acids. Trimming cost V 7 bases and J 0 bases, with 18 bases left between them. The CDR3 here is CASLLDGRSSTDTQYF. CDR3 nucleotides: TGCGCCAGCCTCTTGGATGGGAGATCGAGCACAGATACGCAGTATTTT.